Presented here are 14 T cell receptor beta chains from one specimen sequenced in a study of GPR56 and killer-like receptors on CD4 memory cells. Reanalyzing the reads, TCRdb keeps one entry per CDR3 protein, without DNA. Its listing shows about 2,500 distinct CDR3 sequences. Five CD4+ populations, defined by killer cell lectin-like receptor and GPR56 markers, were sorted by FACS. The sequenced sample consisted of memory CD4+ T cells from blood. The source of these receptors is a human donor in good health.

The chain links TRBV20-1 to TRBJ2-1. CDR1 is DFQATT, CDR2 SNEGSKA, per germline (reference sequence). The CDR3 length is 14 residues. The CDR3 loop reads CSARGQVLYNEQFF.

This clonotype is labeled medium-sized based on frequency. The V call is TRBV6-1, the J call TRBJ1-5; lacking DNA, the TRBD1 call made by TCRdb goes unchecked. The CDR3 covers 14 residues. Germline CDR1 and CDR2: MNHNS and SASEGT. This CDR3 is CATTPGHLNQPQHF.

CDR3: CASSEGQLSNQPQHF. V usage is TRBV2 and J usage is TRBJ1-5. This CDR3 comprises 15 residues. Per the germline V gene, CDR1 is SNHLY and CDR2 is FYNNEI.

The chain uses TRBV20-1 and TRBJ2-1; TCRdb names TRBD2, which stays unverified in the absence of DNA. Germline V gene lookup returns CDR1 DFQATT and CDR2 SNEGSKA (reference sequence). The CDR3 is made up of 17 amino acids. CDR3 protein: CSARRGTSGGAIREQFF.

This clonotype is called medium-sized based on its frequency. The chain links TRBV27 to TRBJ2-5; TCRdb's D gene call, TRBD2, goes unchecked for lack of DNA. This CDR3 comprises 15 residues. CDR1 and CDR2 from the germline V gene are MNHEY and SMNVEV (reference sequence). The CDR3 reads CASSLSGATQETQYF.

Considering frequency, this clonotype is medium-sized. The chain joins TRBV19 to TRBJ2-7; TCRdb's D gene call, TRBD1, goes unchecked for lack of DNA. The CDR3 totals 13 residues. Germline values: CDR1 LNHDA, CDR2 SQIVND (reference sequence). This CDR3 is CASSPDETYEQYF.

The genes are TRBV30 and TRBJ2-5. Per germline, CDR1 GTSNPN and CDR2 SVGIG (reference sequence). The CDR3 covers 12 residues. CDR3 loop: CAWRRYQETQYF.

This clonotype ranks as large in terms of frequency. V gene TRBV6-5 combines with J gene TRBJ1-2. This CDR3 comprises 16 residues. CDR1 and CDR2 from the germline V gene are MNHEY and SVGAGI. The CDR3 sequence is CASSYSVLVTNYGYTF.

This chain uses TRBV7-3 with TRBJ2-2; the TCRdb D gene call, TRBD1, has no DNA to confirm it. The germline CDR1 and CDR2 sequences are SGHTA and FQGTGA. This CDR3 region has 15 residues. CDR3 in amino acids: CASSFSGVGTGELFF.

Frequency places this clonotype as medium-sized. The chain uses TRBV6-2 or TRBV6-3 and TRBJ2-7; TCRdb names TRBD2, which stays unverified in the absence of DNA. This CDR3 comprises 15 residues. Looked up from germline, CDR1 is MNHEY and CDR2 is SVGEGT. The CDR3 loop is CASHTSSGGYNEQYF.

This clonotype is called large based on its frequency. This chain joins TRBV6-2 or TRBV6-3 and TRBJ1-2; TCRdb lists TRBD1, though no DNA is available to test this call. The CDR3 consists of 18 residues. Germline V lookup: CDR1 MNHEY, CDR2 SVGEGT. CDR3 protein: CASSQYDLTGPRRYGYTF.

This chain links TRBV25-1 with TRBJ1-4; there is no DNA to check the TCRdb D call of TRBD1. The CDR3 runs 16 residues. From germline, CDR1 is MGHDK and CDR2 SYGVNS. The CDR3 reads CASSDPRGAGNEKLFF.

The V call is TRBV2, the J call TRBJ2-7; TCRdb designates TRBD2, a call that cannot be tested without DNA. The germline V gene encodes CDR1 SNHLY and CDR2 FYNNEI. The CDR3 totals 14 residues. This chain's CDR3 is CASIIRSPSYEQYF.

The chain carries TRBV12-3 or TRBV12-4 and TRBJ2-7; TCRdb's D call of TRBD1 is untestable without DNA. The CDR3 sequence is 13 residues long. Here the CDR3 reads CASTRSGTYEQYF.